One sample yielded the 10 T cell receptor beta chains listed below, sequenced in a study of shared clonotypes between healthy human individuals. The protocol was immunoSEQ multiplex PCR, while the TCRdb copy is restricted to in-frame clones and leaves out a portion. The sample yields some 2,500,000 clones, 80% to 95% seen once. Sequenced material: naive CD4+ T cells from PBMCs. Subset of the sample: CD45RA+ positively selected. The receptor source for this set is a man aged 18 to 30 in good health. Some clones in this sample may be carry-over from other donors' samples.

This chain uses TRBV4-3 with TRBJ2-6; D possibly corresponds to TRBD1 (5 bases). Germline V gives CDR1 LGHNA, CDR2 YSLEER. V lost 1 base, J lost 0 bases, and 13 bases lay in between. The CDR3 consists of 18 residues. DNA for the CDR3: TGCGCCAGCAGCCAAGCACAAAGGGGAAACTCTGGGGCCAACGTCCTGACTTTC. As protein: CASSQAQRGNSGANVLTF.

The V gene is TRBV6-6, the J gene TRBJ1-5; D remains unclear. The germline V and J ends were trimmed by 6 bases and 4 bases, with 16 bases remaining between them. This CDR3 is 15 amino acids long. Looked up from germline, CDR1 is MNHNY and CDR2 is SVGAGI (reference sequence). CDR3 region: CASRQTDGVNQPQHF. The CDR3 DNA reads TGTGCCAGCAGACAGACGGACGGCGTGAATCAGCCCCAGCATTTT.

The genes are TRBV9 and TRBJ2-5, with D perhaps matching TRBD1 (5 bases). The CDR3 is 15 amino acids. Trimming removed 0 bases from V and 1 base from J, with 10 bases in between. The germline CDR1 and CDR2 sequences are SGDLS and YYNGEE. The CDR3 DNA follows: TGTGCCAGCAGCGTAGAGGGGTTCCCCCAAGAGACCCAGTACTTC. Its protein product is CASSVEGFPQETQYF.

The V call is TRBV5-4, the J call TRBJ2-5; D is perhaps TRBD1 or TRBD2 (5 bases each). Germline V gene sequence: CDR1 SGHNT, CDR2 YYREEE (reference sequence). The V gene lost 0 bases and the J gene lost 2 bases, with 11 bases spanning the gap. This CDR3 has 15 residues. CDR3 nucleotides: TGTGCCAGCAGCTTGGGGGAGCAGGGACAAGAGACCCAGTACTTC. It specifies CASSLGEQGQETQYF. The variable domain in full, with the rest retrieved from reference TRBV5-4 and TRBJ2-5, is ETGVTQSPTHLIKTRGQQVTLRCSSQSGHNTVSWYQQALGQGPQFIFQYYREEENGRGNFPPRFSGLQFPNYSSELNVNALELDDSALYLCASSLGEQGQETQYFGPGTRLLVL.

This sequence joins TRBV10-3 and TRBJ1-5; 7 bases align to TRBD1. Germline V lookup: CDR1 ENHRY, CDR2 SYGVKD. The CDR3 is made up of 14 amino acids. The ends lost 6 bases at V and 1 base at J; junction bases unmatched: 3. DNA for the CDR3: TGTGCCATCAGCACAGGGGAGAGCAATCAGCCCCAGCATTTT. Translation: CAISTGESNQPQHF.

The gene calls are TRBV10-3 and TRBJ2-3; D perhaps matches TRBD1 (6 bases). The V and J ends lost 8 bases and 6 bases respectively, with 24 bases between them. Germline loops: CDR1 ENHRY, CDR2 SYGVKD. The CDR3 extends over 16 amino acids. The CDR3 reads CAIRTGAGAALDTQYF. CDR3 in DNA: TGTGCCATCCGAACCGGGGCAGGGGCCGCATTGGATACGCAGTATTTT.

The J gene is TRBJ2-2, the V gene TRBV10-3; D might be TRBD1 or TRBD2, each matching 5 bases. Per the germline V gene, CDR1 is ENHRY and CDR2 is SYGVKD. Deletions cut 2 bases from V and 7 bases from J, with 17 bases between. The CDR3 is made up of 16 amino acids. In nucleotides, the CDR3 is TGTGCCATCAGTGAGATCTCAGGGTCGAGGGGCGGGGAGCTGTTTTTT. It codes for CAISEISGSRGGELFF.

Points on this clone: Other DNA sequences in this specimen translate into the identical CDR3. CDR3 sequence: CASSLPDREAFF. The CDR3 nucleotides read TGTGCCAGCAGTTTACCGGACAGGGAAGCTTTCTTT. The rearrangement joins TRBV28 to TRBJ1-1; 7 bases agree with TRBD1. Germline lookup yields CDR1 MDHEN and CDR2 SYDVKM. The CDR3 sequence is 12 residues long. V gave up 2 bases and J gave up 8 bases; unmatched junction bases: 2.

In nucleotides, the CDR3 is TGTGCCAGCAGTTTCCTCCGGGAACAGCCCCAGCATTTT. Protein sequence: CASSFLREQPQHF. V gene TRBV27 combines with J gene TRBJ1-5; D not certain. Germline lookup yields CDR1 MNHEY and CDR2 SMNVEV (reference sequence). The ends were cut back, 3 bases at V and 7 bases at J, with 10 bases in the middle. The CDR3 runs to 13 residues.

This rearrangement joins TRBV7-9 to TRBJ1-1; D is ambiguous. The germline V gene has CDR1 SEHNR and CDR2 FQNEAQ (reference sequence). Trimming shortened V by 1 base and J by 5 bases, and 8 bases separated the two germline ends. The CDR3 runs 13 residues. This chain's CDR3 is CASSLVSVTEAFF. CDR3 bases: TGTGCCAGCAGCTTAGTGTCCGTGACTGAAGCTTTCTTT.